The TCR beta chain described here comes from a study of OX40 agonist ivuxolimab in advanced cancers. Regarding the research as a whole: Ivuxolimab was a fully human IgG2 agonistic monoclonal antibody targeting the costimulatory receptor OX40 (CD134). The dose-escalation cohort was 82.7% male with a mean age of 60 years, ranging from 23 to 79. Of the 50 to 55 patients in dose escalation, about 20 had hepatocellular carcinoma, about 15 had melanoma, 9 had renal cell carcinoma and 9 had head and neck cancer. The paper reports the monotherapy dose-escalation portion (N of about 56 patients) of the phase I ivuxolimab trial. Intravenous ivuxolimab was administered to patients every 2 weeks at six dose levels: 0.01, 0.1, 0.3, 1.5, 3 and 10 mg/kg. Prior anti-PD-1, anti-PD-L1 or anti-CTLA-4 therapy was permitted, and checkpoint inhibitors had been received by 30% to 40% of dose-escalation patients. Partial responses occurred in three dose-escalation patients, of whom one had hepatocellular carcinoma and two had cutaneous melanoma. The point of sequencing TCRbeta in the periphery was to test whether ivuxolimab changed TCR sequence diversity and drove clonal T-cell expansion. Here is what the overall study found, with its caveats: Which antigens the clonally expanded peripheral T cells were specific for was not determined. After ivuxolimab, more expanded clones were found on average in CD8+ T cells than in CD4+ T cells. Low levels of normalized T-cell clonal expansion were also shown by some nonresponding patients. Partial responders in the 0.1-3.0 mg/kg groups had among the lowest normalized peripheral clonal expansion, especially among CD8+ T cells. At doses of 0.1 to 3.0 mg/kg, clonal expansion of both CD4+ and CD8+ blood T cells was observed from baseline to week 6.

To sequence the TCRbeta CDR3 region, genomic DNA was isolated from the sorted cells. The immunoSEQ Assay was used for sequencing of TCRbeta CDR3 regions. As stored in TCRdb, this immuneACCESS dataset retains in-frame rearrangements with V and J assigned. A fraction of the clones does not appear; measured against another copy, unresolved V genes explain less than half of the discrepancy, and the remainder lacks a known reason. This sample lists tens of thousands of clones; approximately 89% were detected once. Roughly 5% of the sample is in the top ten clones. For this chain, trimming is 1 base at the V end and 8 bases at the J end, and the number of junction bases without a gene match is 5. Reading from cysteine to phenylalanine, the CDR3 counts 15 amino acids. Only the CDR3 region is kept as DNA, spanning 45 bases read in frame from base 1. CDR1 LNHNV and CDR2 YYDKDF are derived from the germline V gene (reference sequence).

To note about this clone: Its cognate antigen has yet to be identified. No base quality information exists; no much larger clone differs at one position.

Patients with a history of autoimmune disease or receiving systemic immunosuppression were excluded from the trial. Peripheral blood for TCR sequencing was collected from all dose cohorts at baseline, on cycle 4 day 1, and on cycle 7 day 1. The samples were taken from a phase I, first-in-human, multicenter, open-label dose-escalation trial of ivuxolimab. Adults with locally advanced or metastatic melanoma, renal cell, hepatocellular, or head and neck squamous cell carcinoma were enrolled in the trial. Before TCR sequencing, CD4+ T cells and CD8+ T cells were sorted from peripheral blood as separate populations.

This receptor was obtained from an adult with an advanced solid tumor such as melanoma, head and neck, liver or kidney cancer. This material consisted of CD4+ or CD8+ T cells sorted from blood, taken in a trial of the OX40 agonist ivuxolimab. The chain joins TRBV15 to TRBJ2-1; TRBD2 fits 10 bases in the junction. At the DNA level, the sequence is TGTGCCACCAGCAGAGGGGGAGCGGGGGGGGATGAGCAGTTCTTC. The resulting protein is CATSRGGAGGDEQFF.